The 20 T cell receptor beta chains reported below all come from one sample, sequenced in a study of blood T cell repertoires in COVID-19. The protocol was immunoSEQ multiplex PCR, while the TCRdb copy is restricted to in-frame clones and leaves out a portion. This repertoire shows 140,000 or so clones, about 87% found once; its top ten account for roughly 10%. Sequencing input: PBMCs or T cells enriched from blood (not recorded which). Every receptor here comes from a man between 60 and 75 years old who had recovered from COVID-19.

The chain links TRBV3-1 (or the pseudogene TRBV3-2) to TRBJ2-1; 11 bases align to TRBD2. The germline gives CDR1 LGHDT, CDR2 YNNKEL (reference sequence). Trimming took 6 bases from V and 4 from J; bases not matched to a gene: 8. The CDR3 has 16 amino acids. CDR3 region: CASRLSGTSGYNEQFF. In nucleotides, the CDR3 is TGTGCCAGCAGGCTTTCCGGGACTAGCGGATACAATGAGCAGTTCTTC.

The rearrangement uses TRBV29-1 and TRBJ2-4; 9 nucleotides agree with TRBD1. The CDR3 has 12 residues. V lost 4 bases, J lost 8 bases, and 3 bases stayed unmatched. The germline CDR1 and CDR2 sequences are SQVTM and ANQGSEA. CDR3 sequence: CSVGDRVDIQYF. The CDR3 DNA reads TGCAGCGTTGGGGACAGGGTGGACATTCAGTACTTC.

J is TRBJ2-3 and V is TRBV24-1; the match to TRBD2 covers 7 bases. CDR1 is KGHDR and CDR2 is SFDVKD in the germline V gene. CDR3 length: 15 residues. The V and J ends lost 2 bases and 4 bases, in that order; junction bases with no gene match: 5. Written as DNA, the CDR3 is TGTGCCACCAGTGATTACGGACTAGGTGCAGATACGCAGTATTTT. This translates into CATSDYGLGADTQYF.

This chain connects TRBV30 to TRBJ1-2; the D gene is possibly TRBD1 (5 bases). Germline lookup yields CDR1 GTSNPN and CDR2 SVGIG (reference sequence). The CDR3 covers 12 residues. Trimming took off 3 bases at V and 5 bases at J, with 10 bases between the two ends. The CDR3 here is CAWSGQGYGYTF. CDR3 bases: TGTGCCTGGAGCGGGCAGGGATATGGCTACACCTTC.

V usage is TRBV4-1 and J usage is TRBJ2-1; 10 bases map to TRBD2. Trimming removed 4 bases from V and 6 bases from J; junction bases left unmatched: 3. Germline V gene lookup returns CDR1 MGHRA and CDR2 YSYEKL. The CDR3 is 14 residues long. CDR3 sequence: CASSPGLALNEQFF. In nucleotides, the CDR3 is TGCGCCAGCAGCCCGGGACTAGCGCTCAATGAGCAGTTCTTC.

The rearrangement links TRBV21-1 to TRBJ1-5; the table's D gene call, TRBD1, was not cross checked with the DNA. TRBV21-1 is a known pseudogene. This CDR3 contains 15 residues. The CDR3 DNA follows: TGTGCCAGCAGCACTTCCGGGACAGCGGATCAGCCCCAGCATTTT. Translation: CASSTSGTADQPQHF.

The genes are TRBV7-8 and TRBJ1-2; D gene ambiguous. The ends were cut back, 1 base at V and 8 bases at J, with 17 bases in the middle. The CDR3 totals 15 residues. Germline lookup yields CDR1 SGHVS and CDR2 FQNEAQ. CDR3 coding DNA: TGTGCCAGCAGCTTAGTGGGCATCCCCGTAAGAGGCTACACCTTC. Translated, it gives CASSLVGIPVRGYTF.

The chain joins TRBV18 to TRBJ1-5, with D possibly being TRBD1 (5 bases). Germline loops: CDR1 KGHSH, CDR2 LQKENI. V was trimmed by 3 bases and J by 6 bases, leaving 15 bases between them. The CDR3 runs to 15 residues. CDR3 region: CASSPGGGLSQPQHF. Here the CDR3 DNA reads TGTGCCAGCTCACCCGGGGGGGGACTGAGTCAGCCCCAGCATTTT.

This chain connects TRBV18 to TRBJ2-5; D might be TRBD1 (5 bases). The CDR3 has 13 residues. Trimming pared 3 bases from V and 5 bases from J, leaving 10 bases between. The V gene's germline CDR1 is KGHSH and CDR2 LQKENI. CDR3 bases: TGTGCCAGCTCACCTCAGGGTGAGGAGACCCAGTACTTC. Translation gives CASSPQGEETQYF. Variable domain in full (rest from reference TRBV18 and TRBJ2-5): NAGVMQNPRHLVRRRGQEARLRCSPMKGHSHVYWYRQLPEEGLKFMVYLQKENIIDESGMPKERFSAEFPKEGPSILRIQQVVRGDSAAYFCASSPQGEETQYFGPGTRLLVL.

The chain employs TRBV5-1 and TRBJ1-1, with D perhaps matching TRBD1 (6 bases). The germline V gene has CDR1 SGHRS and CDR2 YFSETQ. The CDR3 is 15 amino acids. The V end lost 1 base, the J end lost 1 base, and 11 bases lay between the germline ends. For the CDR3, the DNA is TGCGCCAGCAGCTTGACTGGACAGAAGAACACTGAAGCTTTCTTT. As protein: CASSLTGQKNTEAFF. Full variable domain (rest looked up from reference TRBV5-1 and TRBJ1-1): KAGVTQTPRYLIKTRGQQVTLSCSPISGHRSVSWYQQTPGQGLQFLFEYFSETQRNKGNFPGRFSGRQFSNSRSEMNVSTLELGDSALYLCASSLTGQKNTEAFFGQGTRLTVV.

This clone was counted once. The chain uses TRBV13 and TRBJ1-2; D is perhaps TRBD1 (5 bases). Germline CDR1 is PRHDT and CDR2 is FYEKMQ (reference sequence). The CDR3 contains 15 residues. V was cut by 0 bases and J by 2 bases, with 10 bases left in between. This CDR3 is CASSLGRAWNYGYTF. The CDR3 region has the DNA TGTGCCAGCAGCTTAGGCAGGGCTTGGAACTATGGCTACACCTTC.

CDR3 loop: CASSVGQGPSGNTIYF. The CDR3 DNA follows: TGTGCCAGCAGCGTAGGTCAGGGTCCCTCTGGAAACACCATATATTTT. The genes are TRBV9 and TRBJ1-3; D may be TRBD1 (5 bases). V gave up 0 bases and J gave up 0 bases, with 10 bases separating them. The CDR3 extends over 16 amino acids. Germline CDR1 and CDR2: SGDLS and YYNGEE. Filled out from reference TRBV9 and TRBJ1-3, the complete variable domain reads DSGVTQTPKHLITATGQRVTLRCSPRSGDLSVYWYQQSLDQGLQFLIQYYNGEERAKGNILERFSAQQFPDLHSELNLSSLELGDSALYFCASSVGQGPSGNTIYFGEGSWLTVV.

The chain recombines TRBV6-5 with TRBJ2-7; D is ambiguous. Germline CDR1 and CDR2: MNHEY and SVGAGI. V lost 0 bases and J lost 4, with 4 bases in between. This CDR3 is 12 amino acids long. CDR3 DNA: TGTGCCAGCAGTTACTCGAGTTACGAGCAGTACTTC. Its translation is CASSYSSYEQYF.

V is TRBV13 and J is TRBJ1-5; D is unclear. The germline V gene has CDR1 PRHDT and CDR2 FYEKMQ (reference sequence). V lost 4 bases, J lost 7 bases, and 11 bases lay in between. The CDR3 is 13 amino acids. CDR3 in amino acids: CASSSGAGQPQHF. CDR3 nucleotide sequence: TGTGCCAGCAGCTCTGGAGCCGGGCAGCCCCAGCATTTT.

This chain connects TRBV10-3 to TRBJ2-5, with 9 bases fitting TRBD1. CDR3 length: 16 residues. Losses at the gene ends were 6 bases for V and 4 bases for J; bases not matched to a gene: 12. The V gene's germline CDR1 is ENHRY and CDR2 SYGVKD. The CDR3 sequence is CAIRDPGQGAGETQYF. The CDR3, as DNA: TGTGCCATCAGGGATCCGGGACAGGGAGCGGGAGAGACCCAGTACTTC.

This clone occurred a few times. V usage is TRBV5-4 and J usage is TRBJ2-2, with 7 bases that match TRBD2. Germline CDR1 and CDR2: SGHNT and YYREEE (reference sequence). V shed 0 bases and J 3 bases; nucleotides not matched to a gene: 2. CDR3 size: 15 residues. The DNA of the CDR3 is TGTGCCAGCAGCTTGGCTAGCGGATACACCGGGGAGCTGTTTTTT. It encodes CASSLASGYTGELFF. Drawing the rest from reference TRBV5-4 and TRBJ2-2, the complete variable domain is ETGVTQSPTHLIKTRGQQVTLRCSSQSGHNTVSWYQQALGQGPQFIFQYYREEENGRGNFPPRFSGLQFPNYSSELNVNALELDDSALYLCASSLASGYTGELFFGEGSRLTVL.

V and J are TRBV7-9 and TRBJ2-1; TRBD1 matches 12 bases. Germline V lookup: CDR1 SEHNR, CDR2 FQNEAQ (reference sequence). Trimming removed 4 bases from V and 9 bases from J; junction bases left unmatched: 7. The CDR3 runs to 15 residues. DNA for the CDR3: TGTGCCAGCAGCTCCTCCGGGACAGGGGGCACTGAGCAGTTCTTC. Translation gives CASSSSGTGGTEQFF. Together with reference TRBV7-9 and TRBJ2-1, the CDR3 gives the full variable domain: DTGVSQNPRHKITKRGQNVTFRCDPISEHNRLYWYRQTLGQGPEFLTYFQNEAQLEKSRLLSDRFSAERPKGSFSTLEIQRTEQGDSAMYLCASSSSGTGGTEQFFGPGTRLTVL.

This clone was counted once. This chain connects TRBV5-1 to TRBJ2-5, with D unclear. This CDR3 comprises 11 residues. The V end lost 4 bases, the J end lost 3 bases, and 4 bases lay between the germline ends. Germline CDR1 reads SGHRS; CDR2 reads YFSETQ. The CDR3 DNA reads as TGCGCCAGCAGCCTCGAAGAGACCCAGTACTTC. Protein product: CASSLEETQYF.

J is TRBJ2-7 and V is TRBV3-1 (or the pseudogene TRBV3-2), with TRBD2 matching over 10 bases. The CDR3 loop spans 17 amino acids. V shed 2 bases, J shed 3 bases, and the junction held 10 bases outside the gene matches. Germline-derived CDR1 and CDR2 are LGHDT and YNNKEL (reference sequence). The CDR3: CASSQTPWTSGFYEQYF. For the CDR3, the DNA is TGTGCCAGCAGCCAAACCCCATGGACTAGCGGCTTCTACGAGCAGTACTTC.

The chain is built from TRBV30 and TRBJ2-2, with 9 bases identical to TRBD1. The V gene end was trimmed by 8 bases and the J gene end by 0 bases; junction bases not matched to a gene: 10. Germline assignment: CDR1 GTSNPN and CDR2 SVGIG (reference sequence). The CDR3 totals 16 residues. For the CDR3, the DNA is TGTGCCGGGGGGTGGCGGGACAGGGCGAACACCGGGGAGCTGTTTTTT. Amino acid sequence: CAGGWRDRANTGELFF.